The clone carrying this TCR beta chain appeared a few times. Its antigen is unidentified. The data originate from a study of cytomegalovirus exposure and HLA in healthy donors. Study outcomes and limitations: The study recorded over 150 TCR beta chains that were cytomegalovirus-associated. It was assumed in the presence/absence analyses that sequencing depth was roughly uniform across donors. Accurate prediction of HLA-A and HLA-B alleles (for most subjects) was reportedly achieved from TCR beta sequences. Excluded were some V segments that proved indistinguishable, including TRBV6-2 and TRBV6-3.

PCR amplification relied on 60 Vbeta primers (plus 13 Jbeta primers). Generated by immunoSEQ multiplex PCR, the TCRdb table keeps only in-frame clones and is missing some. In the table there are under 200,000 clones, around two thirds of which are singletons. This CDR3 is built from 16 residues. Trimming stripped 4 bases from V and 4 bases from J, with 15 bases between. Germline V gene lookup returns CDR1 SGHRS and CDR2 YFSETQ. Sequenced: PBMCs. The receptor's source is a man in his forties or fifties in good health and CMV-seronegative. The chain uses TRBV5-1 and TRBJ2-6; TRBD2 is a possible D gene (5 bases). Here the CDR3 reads CASSPSRGTGANVLTF. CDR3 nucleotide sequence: TGCGCCAGCAGCCCGTCACGGGGAACCGGGGCCAACGTCCTGACTTTC.